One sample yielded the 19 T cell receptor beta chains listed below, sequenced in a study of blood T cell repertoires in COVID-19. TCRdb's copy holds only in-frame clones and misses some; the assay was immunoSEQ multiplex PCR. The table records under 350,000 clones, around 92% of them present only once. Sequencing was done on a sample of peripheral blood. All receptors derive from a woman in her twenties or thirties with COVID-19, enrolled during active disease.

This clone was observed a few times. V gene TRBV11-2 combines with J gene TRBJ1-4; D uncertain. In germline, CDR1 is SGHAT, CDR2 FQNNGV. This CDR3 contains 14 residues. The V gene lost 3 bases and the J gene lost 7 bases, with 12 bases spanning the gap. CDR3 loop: CASSLQLSGEKLFF. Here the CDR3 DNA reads TGTGCCAGCAGCTTGCAACTTAGTGGTGAAAAACTGTTTTTT.

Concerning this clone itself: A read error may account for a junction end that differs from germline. The CDR3 spells CARSVGAGGGTYEQYF. The DNA for the CDR3 is TGTGCCCGCAGCGTTGGGGCGGGGGGTGGTACCTACGAGCAGTACTTC. This chain joins TRBV9 and TRBJ2-7, with 8 bases fitting TRBD2. The CDR3 covers 16 residues. In germline, CDR1 is SGDLS, CDR2 YYNGEE.

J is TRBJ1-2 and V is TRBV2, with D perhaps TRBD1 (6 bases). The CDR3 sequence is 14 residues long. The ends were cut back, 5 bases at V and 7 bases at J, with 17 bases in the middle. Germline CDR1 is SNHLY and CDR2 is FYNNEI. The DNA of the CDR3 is TGTGCCAGCAGTTTTGGACAGCTTACAGGTGGCTACACCTTC. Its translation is CASSFGQLTGGYTF.

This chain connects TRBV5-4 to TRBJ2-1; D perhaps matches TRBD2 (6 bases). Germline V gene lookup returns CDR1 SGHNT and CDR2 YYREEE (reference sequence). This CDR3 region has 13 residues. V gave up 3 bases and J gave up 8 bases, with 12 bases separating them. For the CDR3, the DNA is TGTGCCAGCAGCTGGGACTTTATGGATGAGCAGTTCTTC. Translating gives CASSWDFMDEQFF.

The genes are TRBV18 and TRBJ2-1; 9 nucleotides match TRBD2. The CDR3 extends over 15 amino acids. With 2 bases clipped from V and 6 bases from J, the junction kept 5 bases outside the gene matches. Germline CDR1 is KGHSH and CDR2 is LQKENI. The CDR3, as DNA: TGTGCCAGCTCACCAGGCGGGGGGGCCCTCAATGAGCAGTTCTTC. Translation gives CASSPGGGALNEQFF.

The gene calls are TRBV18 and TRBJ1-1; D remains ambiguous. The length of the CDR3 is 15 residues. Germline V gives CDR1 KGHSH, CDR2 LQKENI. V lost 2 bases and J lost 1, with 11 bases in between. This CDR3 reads CASSPTSVPNTEAFF. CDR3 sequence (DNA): TGTGCCAGCTCACCAACCAGCGTACCGAACACTGAAGCTTTCTTT.

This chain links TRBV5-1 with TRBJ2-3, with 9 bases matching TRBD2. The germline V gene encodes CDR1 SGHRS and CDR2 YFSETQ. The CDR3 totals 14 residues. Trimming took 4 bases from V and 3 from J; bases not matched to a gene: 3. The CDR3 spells CASSTGLATDTQYF. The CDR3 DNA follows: TGCGCCAGCAGCACGGGACTAGCAACAGATACGCAGTATTTT.

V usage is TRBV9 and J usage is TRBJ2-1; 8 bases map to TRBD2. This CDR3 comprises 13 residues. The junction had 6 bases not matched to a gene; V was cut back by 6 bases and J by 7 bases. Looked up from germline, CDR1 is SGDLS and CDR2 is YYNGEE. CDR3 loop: CASTGGAGNEQFF. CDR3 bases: TGTGCCAGCACCGGGGGGGCCGGGAATGAGCAGTTCTTC.

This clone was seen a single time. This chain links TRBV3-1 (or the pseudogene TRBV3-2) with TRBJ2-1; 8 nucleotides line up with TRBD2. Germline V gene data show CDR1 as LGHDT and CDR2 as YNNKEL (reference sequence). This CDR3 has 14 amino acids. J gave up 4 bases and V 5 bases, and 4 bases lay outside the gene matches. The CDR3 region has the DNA TGTGCCAGCAGCTCTCGGGGGGGTTACAATGAGCAGTTCTTC. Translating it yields CASSSRGGYNEQFF.

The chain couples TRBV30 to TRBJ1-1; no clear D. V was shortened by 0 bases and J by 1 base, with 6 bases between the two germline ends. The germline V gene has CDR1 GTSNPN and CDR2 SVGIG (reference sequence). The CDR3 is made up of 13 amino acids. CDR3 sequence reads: CAWSVVRNTEAFF. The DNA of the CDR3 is TGTGCCTGGAGTGTAGTGCGGAACACTGAAGCTTTCTTT.

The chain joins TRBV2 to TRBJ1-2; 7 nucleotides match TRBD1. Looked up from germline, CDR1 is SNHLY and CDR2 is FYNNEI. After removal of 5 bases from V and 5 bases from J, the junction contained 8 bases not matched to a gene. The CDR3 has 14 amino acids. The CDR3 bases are TGTGCCAGCAGTCTAAAGGGGGCTGGGTATGGCTACACCTTC. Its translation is CASSLKGAGYGYTF. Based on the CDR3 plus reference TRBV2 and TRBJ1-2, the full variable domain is EPEVTQTPSHQVTQMGQEVILRCVPISNHLYFYWYRQILGQKVEFLVSFYNNEISEKSEIFDDQFSVERPDGSNFTLKIRSTKLEDSAMYFCASSLKGAGYGYTFGSGTRLTVV.

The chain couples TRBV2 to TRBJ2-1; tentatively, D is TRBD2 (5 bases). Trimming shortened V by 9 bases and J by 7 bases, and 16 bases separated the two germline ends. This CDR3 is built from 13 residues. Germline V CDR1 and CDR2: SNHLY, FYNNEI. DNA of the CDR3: TGTGCCAGTAGTTTGAGGGTTACAAATGAGCAGTTCTTC. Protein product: CASSLRVTNEQFF.

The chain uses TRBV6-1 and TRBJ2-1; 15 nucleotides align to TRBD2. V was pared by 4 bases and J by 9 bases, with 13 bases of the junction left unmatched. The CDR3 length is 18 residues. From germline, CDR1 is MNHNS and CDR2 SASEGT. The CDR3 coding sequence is TGTGCCAGCAGTGGAGGACAGTTGGGACTAGCGGGGGGTCCTGAGCAGTTCTTC. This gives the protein CASSGGQLGLAGGPEQFF.

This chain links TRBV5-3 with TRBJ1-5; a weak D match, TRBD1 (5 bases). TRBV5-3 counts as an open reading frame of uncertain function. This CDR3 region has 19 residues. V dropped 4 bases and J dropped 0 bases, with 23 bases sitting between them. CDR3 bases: TGTGCCAGAAGCCTGCCGGGACTCACTGCGGCATATAGCAATCAGCCCCAGCATTTT. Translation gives CARSLPGLTAAYSNQPQHF.

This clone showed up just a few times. The CDR3 loop reads CSVEDASGEYF. The CDR3 DNA reads TGCAGCGTTGAAGATGCGTCAGGGGAGTACTTC. The V call is TRBV29-1, the J call TRBJ2-7; weak D call: TRBD1 (6 bases). Germline CDR1 and CDR2: SQVTM and ANQGSEA. V dropped 0 bases and J dropped 11 bases, with 11 bases sitting between them. The CDR3 covers 11 residues.

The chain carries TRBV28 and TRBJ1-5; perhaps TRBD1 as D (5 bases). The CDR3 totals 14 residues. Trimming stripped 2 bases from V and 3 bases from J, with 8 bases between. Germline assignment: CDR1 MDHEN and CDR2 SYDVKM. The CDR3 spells CASSLIRDNQPQHF. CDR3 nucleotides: TGTGCCAGCAGTTTAATCAGGGACAATCAGCCCCAGCATTTT.

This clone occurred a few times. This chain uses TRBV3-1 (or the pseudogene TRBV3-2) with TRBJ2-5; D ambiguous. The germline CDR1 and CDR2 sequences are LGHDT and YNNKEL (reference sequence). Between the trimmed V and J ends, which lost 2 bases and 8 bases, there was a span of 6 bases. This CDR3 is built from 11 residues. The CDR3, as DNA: TGTGCCAGCAGCCAAACCCTAACCCAGTACTTC. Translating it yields CASSQTLTQYF.

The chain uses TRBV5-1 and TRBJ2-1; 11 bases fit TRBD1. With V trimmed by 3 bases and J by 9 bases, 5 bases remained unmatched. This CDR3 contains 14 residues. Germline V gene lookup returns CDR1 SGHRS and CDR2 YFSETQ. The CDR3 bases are TGCGCCAGCAGCTCCTGGACAGGGGGCGGTGAGCAGTTCTTC. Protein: CASSSWTGGGEQFF.

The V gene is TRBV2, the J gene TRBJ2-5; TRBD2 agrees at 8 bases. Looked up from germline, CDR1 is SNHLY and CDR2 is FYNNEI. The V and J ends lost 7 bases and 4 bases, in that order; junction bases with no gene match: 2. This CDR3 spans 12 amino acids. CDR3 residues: CASTGGVETQYF. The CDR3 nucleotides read TGTGCCAGCACGGGGGGGGTAGAGACCCAGTACTTC.